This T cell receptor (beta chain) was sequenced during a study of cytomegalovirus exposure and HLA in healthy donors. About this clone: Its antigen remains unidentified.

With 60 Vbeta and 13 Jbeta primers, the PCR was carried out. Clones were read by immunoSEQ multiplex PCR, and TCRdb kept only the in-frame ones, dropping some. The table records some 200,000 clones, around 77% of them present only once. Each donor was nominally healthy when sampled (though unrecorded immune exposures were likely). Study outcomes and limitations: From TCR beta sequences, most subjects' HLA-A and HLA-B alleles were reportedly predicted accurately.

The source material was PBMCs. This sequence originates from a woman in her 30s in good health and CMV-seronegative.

CDR3 amino acids: CASRTRPWDYGYTF. The CDR3 nucleotides are TGTGCCAGCCGTACGAGGCCATGGGACTATGGCTACACCTTC. The gene calls are TRBV6-5 and TRBJ1-2; D gene ambiguous. Trimming took off 8 bases at V and 3 bases at J, with 16 bases between the two ends. CDR1 is MNHEY, CDR2 SVGAGI, per germline. This CDR3 is 14 amino acids long.